The 6 T cell receptor beta chains reported below all come from one sample, sequenced in a study of T cells in Graves' hyperthyroidism and ophthalmopathy. Amplification yielded TCR beta CDR3 regions, with RNA transcripts as the source. RT-PCR in the first round (using the HTBI primer set) targeted the TCR CDR3. MiXCR, run by TCRdb on the multiplex PCR reads, gives a single entry per CDR3 protein. The sample shows some 560,000 distinct CDR3 sequences, about 14% of them seen only once. The specimen was blood. These TCRs come from a middle-aged woman with Graves' hyperthyroidism.

This chain joins TRBV19 and TRBJ2-3; TRBD2 matches 13 bases. Germline values: CDR1 LNHDA, CDR2 SQIVND (reference sequence). J was trimmed by 4 bases and V by 5 bases; bases with no gene match: 9. This CDR3 has 17 residues. This CDR3 is CASSPLGTSGISDTQYF. The CDR3 DNA reads as TGTGCCAGTAGTCCGCTGGGGACTAGCGGGATTTCAGATACGCAGTATTTT.

This clonotype was seen ten or more times. V usage is TRBV5-8 and J usage is TRBJ1-2, with 8 bases matching TRBD1. Germline V gives CDR1 SGHTS, CDR2 YDEGEE. This CDR3 comprises 15 residues. Germline trimming cut 5 bases from V and 4 bases from J; bases unmatched to any gene: 10. This CDR3 is CASREGQGPAYGYTF. CDR3 DNA sequence: TGTGCCAGCAGGGAAGGACAGGGACCGGCCTATGGCTACACCTTC.

This clonotype was observed at least ten times. The chain recombines TRBV3-1 with TRBJ1-4; TRBD1 matches at 8 bases. The germline gives CDR1 LGHDT, CDR2 YNNKEL (reference sequence). The V and J ends lost 6 bases and 3 bases, in that order; junction bases with no gene match: 6. This CDR3 spans 15 amino acids. The CDR3 region is CASSPGQGANEKLFF. In DNA, the CDR3 is TGTGCCAGCAGTCCTGGACAGGGAGCTAATGAAAAACTGTTTTTT.

This clonotype came up a few times. This sequence joins TRBV6-1 and TRBJ2-3; 15 bases are a match to TRBD2. J lost 5 bases, V lost 6 bases, and 3 bases had no gene match. Germline lookup yields CDR1 MNHNS and CDR2 SASEGT. CDR3 length: 15 residues. CDR3 residues: CASRRTSGRGDTQYF. CDR3 sequence (DNA): TGTGCCAGCAGGCGGACTAGCGGGAGGGGAGATACGCAGTATTTT.

This clonotype was recorded many times. This sequence joins TRBV18 and TRBJ1-3; tentatively, D is TRBD1 (6 bases). CDR1 KGHSH and CDR2 LQKENI come from the germline V gene. The V end lost 2 bases, the J end lost 0 bases, and 14 bases lay between the germline ends. This CDR3 is built from 17 residues. CDR3 sequence: CASSPNGQLLSGNTIYF. In nucleotides, the CDR3 is TGTGCCAGCTCACCAAATGGACAGTTGCTCTCTGGAAACACCATATATTTT.

At least ten counts were recorded for this clonotype. The chain links TRBV20-1 to TRBJ2-2; D perhaps matches TRBD1 (5 bases). The ends were cut back, 0 bases at V and 6 bases at J, with 8 bases in the middle. Germline CDR1 and CDR2: DFQATT and SNEGSKA (reference sequence). The CDR3 contains 13 residues. The CDR3 region has the DNA TGCAGTGCTAGAGATATAGGGGCCGGGGAGCTGTTTTTT. It specifies CSARDIGAGELFF.